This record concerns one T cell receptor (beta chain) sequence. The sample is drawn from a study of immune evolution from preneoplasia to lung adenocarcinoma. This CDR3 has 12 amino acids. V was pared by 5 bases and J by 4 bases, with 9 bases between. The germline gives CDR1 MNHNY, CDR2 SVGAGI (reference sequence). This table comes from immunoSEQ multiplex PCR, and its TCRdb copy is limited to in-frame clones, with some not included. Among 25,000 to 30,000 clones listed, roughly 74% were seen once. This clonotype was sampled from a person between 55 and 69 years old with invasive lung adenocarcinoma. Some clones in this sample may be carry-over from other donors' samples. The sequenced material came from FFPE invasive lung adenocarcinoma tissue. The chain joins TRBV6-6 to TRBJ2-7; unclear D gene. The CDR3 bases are TGTGCCAGCAGTCCGACCGATTACGAGCAGTACTTC. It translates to CASSPTDYEQYF.